The rows below give T cell receptor beta chains drawn from one sample of a study of T cell responses to AZD1222 COVID-19 vaccine. Assay: immunoSEQ multiplex PCR; the TCRdb copy retains only in-frame clones and omits some. The repertoire holds tens of thousands of clones, with around 88% as singletons. Sample: peripheral blood, taken 28 days after the second AZD1222 dose. These TCRs come from an adult who received the AZD1222 COVID-19 vaccine. The CDR3 runs from the conserved cysteine through the conserved F or W. Fields, in order: D gene, clone size, V gene, J gene, CDR3 protein, CDR3 DNA. The D gene is left open where the match is weak. The listing skips clone size in some rows; elsewhere it reads once, few, many or a size class.

TRBD2	few	TRBV7-9	TRBJ2-3	CASSSGLAGALPDTQYF	TGTGCCAGCAGCTCGGGACTAGCGGGGGCCCTGCCAGATACGCAGTATTTT
TRBD2	NA	TRBV5-1	TRBJ2-7	CASNDGTSSYEQYF	TGCGCCAGCAACGACGGGACTAGCAGCTACGAGCAGTACTTC
NA	NA	TRBV20-1	TRBJ2-7	CSAGTLYEQYF	TGCAGTGCCGGGACTCTCTACGAGCAGTACTTC
NA	NA	TRBV15	TRBJ1-1	CATSRDRGNTEAFF	TGTGCCACCAGCAGAGACAGGGGGAACACTGAAGCTTTCTTT
NA	NA	TRBV4-1	TRBJ1-5	CASSQEQVSNQPQHF	TGCGCCAGCAGCCAAGAGCAGGTGAGCAATCAGCCCCAGCATTTT
TRBD2	few	TRBV10-3	TRBJ2-1	CARSHGTSPNEQFF	TGTGCCAGATCCCACGGGACTAGCCCAAATGAGCAGTTCTTC
TRBD1	NA	TRBV25-1	TRBJ1-1	CASADPGQGNTEAFF	TGTGCCAGCGCTGACCCGGGACAGGGTAACACTGAAGCTTTCTTT
NA	NA	TRBV7-2	TRBJ2-7	CASSFLQGSYEQYF	TGTGCCAGCAGCTTCCTACAAGGGTCCTACGAGCAGTACTTC
TRBD1	few	TRBV27	TRBJ1-2	CASSPGGQGWLGYTF	TGTGCCAGCAGTCCCGGGGGACAGGGGTGGCTGGGCTACACCTTC
NA	once	TRBV6-5	TRBJ1-2	CASLGHGTYGYTF	TGTGCCAGCCTGGGGCATGGAACCTATGGCTACACCTTC